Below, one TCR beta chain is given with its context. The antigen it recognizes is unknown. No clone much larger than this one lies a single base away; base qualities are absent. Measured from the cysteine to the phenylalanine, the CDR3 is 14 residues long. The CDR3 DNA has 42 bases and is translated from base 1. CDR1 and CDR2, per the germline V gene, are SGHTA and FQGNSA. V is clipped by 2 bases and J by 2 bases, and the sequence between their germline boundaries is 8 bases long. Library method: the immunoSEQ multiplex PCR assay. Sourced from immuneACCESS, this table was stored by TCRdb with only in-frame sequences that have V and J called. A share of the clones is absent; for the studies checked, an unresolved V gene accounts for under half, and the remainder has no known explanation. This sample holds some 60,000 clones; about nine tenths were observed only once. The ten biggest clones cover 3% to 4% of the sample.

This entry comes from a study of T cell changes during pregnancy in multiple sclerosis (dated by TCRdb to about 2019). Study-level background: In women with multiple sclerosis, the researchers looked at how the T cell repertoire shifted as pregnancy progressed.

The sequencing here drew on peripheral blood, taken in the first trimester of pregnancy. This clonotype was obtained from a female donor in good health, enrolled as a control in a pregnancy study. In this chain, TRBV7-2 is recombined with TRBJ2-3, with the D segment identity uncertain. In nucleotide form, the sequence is TGTGCCAGCAGCTTATATCAGGACACAGATACGCAGTATTTT. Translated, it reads CASSLYQDTDTQYF.